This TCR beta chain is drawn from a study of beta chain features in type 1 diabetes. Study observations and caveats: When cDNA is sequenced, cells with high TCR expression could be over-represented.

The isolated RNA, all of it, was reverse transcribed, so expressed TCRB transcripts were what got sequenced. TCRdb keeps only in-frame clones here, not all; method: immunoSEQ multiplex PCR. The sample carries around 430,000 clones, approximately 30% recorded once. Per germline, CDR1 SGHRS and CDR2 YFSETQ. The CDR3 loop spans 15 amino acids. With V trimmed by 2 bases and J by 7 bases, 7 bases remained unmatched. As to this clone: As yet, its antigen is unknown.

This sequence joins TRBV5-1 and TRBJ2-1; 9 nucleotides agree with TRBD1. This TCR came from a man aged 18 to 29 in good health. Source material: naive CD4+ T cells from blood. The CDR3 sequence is CASSLGQGIRNEQFF. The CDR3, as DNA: TGCGCCAGCAGCTTAGGACAGGGGATAAGAAATGAGCAGTTCTTC.